This TCR beta chain was sequenced for a study of long-term antiretroviral therapy in people with HIV. Germline CDR1 reads SEHNR; CDR2 reads FQNEAQ (reference sequence). This CDR3 comprises 13 residues. V was pared by 1 base and J by 4 bases, with 5 bases between. At survey level, the immunoSEQ assay was run in its v3.0 version. Sequencing was performed with immunoSEQ multiplex PCR; in TCRdb, only in-frame clones are kept and a portion is missing. The sample contains around 21,000 clones, around 85% of which appear only once. This chain links TRBV7-9 with TRBJ1-3; D is undetermined. The starting material was unsorted PBMCs, obtained 1.5 years after starting antiretroviral therapy. This TCR derives from a man aged 25-45 years with HIV. CDR3 sequence (DNA): TGTGCCAGCAGCTTAGGGGGAGGAAACACCATATATTTT. Its translation is CASSLGGGNTIYF.